These 27 T cell receptor beta chains share one sample of origin, sequenced in a study of blood T cell repertoires in COVID-19. Assay used: immunoSEQ multiplex PCR; TCRdb lists only in-frame clones, some missing. Found here are approximately 290,000 clones, 80% to 90% of them singletons; the top ten hold 4% to 4.5%. The specimen was PBMCs or T cells enriched from blood (not recorded which). All receptors come from a woman between 25 and 40 years old who had recovered from COVID-19.

The CDR3 bases are TGTGCCAGCAGTCTGGGACAGGCCTATGGCTACACCTTC. Encoded protein: CASSLGQAYGYTF. The genes are TRBV6-5 and TRBJ1-2; 8 bases are a match to TRBD1. This CDR3 contains 13 residues. CDR1 MNHEY and CDR2 SVGAGI come from the germline V gene. The J segment lost 4 bases and the V segment lost 5 bases, leaving 3 bases of the junction unmatched.

This clone was detected once. The rearrangement joins TRBV10-2 to TRBJ2-5, with 8 bases identical to TRBD2. CDR1 is WSHSY, CDR2 SAAADI, per germline. This CDR3 is 13 amino acids long. V gave up 6 bases and J gave up 3 bases; unmatched junction bases: 3. Written as DNA, the CDR3 is TGCGCCAGCAGGCTTAGCGGGGAAGAGACCCAGTACTTC. Translation: CASRLSGEETQYF.

This clone was recorded a few times. The CDR3 DNA reads TGTGCCAGCAGCCAAACAGGGGGGGTAAACTATGGCTACACCTTC. Its translation is CASSQTGGVNYGYTF. The V gene is TRBV3-1 (or the pseudogene TRBV3-2), the J gene TRBJ1-2; the match to TRBD1 covers 8 bases. This CDR3 contains 15 residues. CDR1 is LGHDT, CDR2 YNNKEL, per germline (reference sequence). V lost 2 bases to trimming and J lost 2 bases; unmatched junction nucleotides: 4.

V and J are TRBV5-1 and TRBJ1-1; 7 bases agree with TRBD1. Unmatched junction bases numbered 15, after V lost 4 bases and J lost 6 bases. CDR1 and CDR2 (germline): SGHRS, YFSETQ. The CDR3 loop spans 16 amino acids. The CDR3 reads CASSPFRQGARAEAFF. The CDR3, as DNA: TGCGCCAGCAGCCCCTTTCGACAGGGTGCTCGGGCTGAAGCTTTCTTT.

The chain combines TRBV5-1 with TRBJ2-7; the D is unclear. Germline values: CDR1 SGHRS, CDR2 YFSETQ. The CDR3 length is 15 residues. Trimming cost V 8 bases and J 0 bases, with 18 bases left between them. CDR3 residues: CASKPLTESSYEQYF. The CDR3 coding sequence is TGCGCCAGTAAACCCCTGACTGAGAGCTCCTACGAGCAGTACTTC.

The J gene is TRBJ1-2, the V gene TRBV9; D remains unclear. The V gene lost 0 bases and the J gene lost 0 bases, with 9 bases spanning the gap. The CDR3 is 15 amino acids. Germline-derived CDR1 and CDR2 are SGDLS and YYNGEE. CDR3 sequence (DNA): TGTGCCAGCAGCGTAGGGAGTGGAGCTAACTATGGCTACACCTTC. Amino acid sequence: CASSVGSGANYGYTF. The entire variable domain, with the rest obtained from reference TRBV9 and TRBJ1-2, is as follows: DSGVTQTPKHLITATGQRVTLRCSPRSGDLSVYWYQQSLDQGLQFLIQYYNGEERAKGNILERFSAQQFPDLHSELNLSSLELGDSALYFCASSVGSGANYGYTFGSGTRLTVV.

The V call is TRBV6-5, the J call TRBJ1-2; possible D gene TRBD1, 6 bases. The CDR3 extends over 15 amino acids. Germline V gives CDR1 MNHEY, CDR2 SVGAGI. V was clipped by 5 bases and J by 4 bases, with 17 bases between them. The CDR3 reads CASSKQDGGLYGYTF. CDR3 bases: TGTGCCAGCAGTAAACAGGATGGGGGCCTCTATGGCTACACCTTC.

The rearrangement joins TRBV5-4 to TRBJ2-6, with D unresolved. The CDR3 consists of 16 residues. CDR1 is SGHNT and CDR2 is YYREEE in the germline V gene (reference sequence). The V and J ends lost 3 bases and 4 bases respectively, with 14 bases between them. In nucleotides, the CDR3 is TGTGCCAGCAGCTCCTACCTGAATTCGGGGGCCAACGTCCTGACTTTC. This gives the protein CASSSYLNSGANVLTF.

This clone was counted a few times. This chain connects TRBV13 to TRBJ2-7; TRBD2 matches 7 bases. Trimming took 0 bases from V and 5 from J; bases not matched to a gene: 4. The CDR3 runs to 14 residues. Germline assignment: CDR1 PRHDT and CDR2 FYEKMQ (reference sequence). The CDR3 bases are TGTGCCAGCAGCTTAGGCCGGGGGGTCCACGAGCAGTACTTC. This sequence encodes CASSLGRGVHEQYF.

The chain's CDR3 is CASSSDSYGYTF. CDR3 coding DNA: TGTGCCAGCAGCTCGGACAGCTATGGCTACACCTTC. The chain employs TRBV7-8 and TRBJ1-2, with D possibly being TRBD1 (6 bases). This CDR3 comprises 12 residues. Trimming removed 4 bases from V and 4 bases from J, with 7 bases in between. The germline CDR1 and CDR2 sequences are SGHVS and FQNEAQ. Full variable domain (rest looked up from reference TRBV7-8 and TRBJ1-2): GAGVSQSPRYKVAKRGQDVALRCDPISGHVSLFWYQQALGQGPEFLTYFQNEAQLDKSGLPSDRFFAERPEGSVSTLKIQRTQQEDSAVYLCASSSDSYGYTFGSGTRLTVV.

This clone has only a few counts. V and J are TRBV30 and TRBJ1-6, with 9 positions matching TRBD1. The CDR3 length is 15 residues. From germline, CDR1 is GTSNPN and CDR2 SVGIG (reference sequence). With V trimmed by 4 bases and J by 4 bases, 5 bases remained unmatched. CDR3 in amino acids: CAWNWGQGYNSPLHF. CDR3 coding DNA: TGTGCCTGGAATTGGGGACAGGGATATAATTCACCCCTCCACTTT.

The chain is built from TRBV19 and TRBJ2-2; TRBD1 is a possible D gene (6 bases). The CDR3 totals 15 residues. Germline V CDR1 and CDR2: LNHDA, SQIVND (reference sequence). Between the trimmed V and J ends, which lost 5 bases and 6 bases, there was a span of 16 bases. The CDR3 spells CASSSQGDISGELFF. In nucleotides, the CDR3 is TGTGCCAGTAGTTCACAGGGTGACATCTCCGGGGAGCTGTTTTTT.

The V call is TRBV30, the J call TRBJ1-1; D remains unclear. Trimming removed 4 bases at V and 0 bases at J, with 15 bases between. In germline, CDR1 is GTSNPN, CDR2 SVGIG (reference sequence). This CDR3 comprises 15 residues. CDR3 region: CAWNPAVAMNTEAFF. In DNA, the CDR3 is TGTGCCTGGAACCCCGCTGTGGCCATGAACACTGAAGCTTTCTTT.

V gene TRBV5-1 combines with J gene TRBJ1-2, with 7 bases matching TRBD1. Germline CDR1 SGHRS, CDR2 YFSETQ. CDR3 length equals 15 residues. J was trimmed by 3 bases and V by 4 bases; bases with no gene match: 9. The CDR3 loop reads CASSEKQGLDYGYTF. The CDR3 DNA sequence: TGCGCCAGCAGCGAGAAACAGGGGTTGGACTATGGCTACACCTTC.

The chain links TRBV6-5 to TRBJ2-7, with a tentative D call TRBD2 (6 bases). CDR1 is MNHEY and CDR2 is SVGAGI in the germline V gene. The CDR3 loop spans 12 amino acids. V was cut by 7 bases and J by 2 bases, with 9 bases left in between. CDR3 bases: TGTGCCAGCACGGGAGCCCCCTACGAGCAGTACTTC. It yields the protein CASTGAPYEQYF.

The genes are TRBV20-1 and TRBJ1-1, with 7 positions matching TRBD1. Germline values: CDR1 DFQATT, CDR2 SNEGSKA (reference sequence). The CDR3 consists of 14 residues. After removal of 3 bases from V and 5 bases from J, the junction contained 9 bases not matched to a gene. The CDR3: CSASKSTGKTEAFF. The CDR3 DNA reads as TGCAGTGCTAGTAAATCGACAGGGAAGACTGAAGCTTTCTTT.

The chain uses TRBV5-6 and TRBJ2-7, with D hard to call. Germline CDR1 reads SGHDT; CDR2 reads YYEEEE. Trimming removed 4 bases at V and 2 bases at J, with 10 bases between. The CDR3 runs to 13 residues. The CDR3 DNA reads TGTGCCAGCAGCCCAGACACAACCTACGAGCAGTACTTC. Translating gives CASSPDTTYEQYF. The full variable domain, completed using reference TRBV5-6 and TRBJ2-7, is DAGVTQSPTHLIKTRGQQVTLRCSPKSGHDTVSWYQQALGQGPQFIFQYYEEEERQRGNFPDRFSGHQFPNYSSELNVNALLLGDSALYLCASSPDTTYEQYFGPGTRLTVT.

The chain carries TRBV11-3 and TRBJ2-1; D is unresolved. The CDR3 sequence is 12 residues long. Germline CDR1 and CDR2: SGHNT and YENEEA. V was clipped by 0 bases and J by 8 bases, with 5 bases between them. CDR3 nucleotides: TGTGCCAGCAGCTTAGACTCGGATGAGCAGTTCTTC. Protein product: CASSLDSDEQFF.

V and J are TRBV19 and TRBJ1-1, with 10 bases identical to TRBD1. Germline CDR1 and CDR2: LNHDA and SQIVND (reference sequence). The CDR3 has 13 residues. V dropped 7 bases and J dropped 5; count of bases not matched to a gene: 4. As DNA, the CDR3 is TGTGCCAGTACCTGGGACAGGGGAACTGAAGCTTTCTTT. As protein: CASTWDRGTEAFF.

The chain has TRBV3-1 (or the pseudogene TRBV3-2) and TRBJ1-6, with unresolved D. This CDR3 is 17 amino acids long. Trimming left V 0 bases short and J 0 bases short, with 9 bases between. Germline values: CDR1 LGHDT, CDR2 YNNKEL (reference sequence). CDR3 coding DNA: TGTGCCAGCAGCCAAGAGTCGGAGAGCTCCTATAATTCACCCCTCCACTTT. Residues: CASSQESESSYNSPLHF.

This clone was counted a single time. The chain combines TRBV5-1 with TRBJ2-5, with 11 bases that match TRBD1. The ends lost 9 bases at V and 2 bases at J; junction bases unmatched: 9. CDR3 length: 15 amino acids. The germline CDR1 and CDR2 sequences are SGHRS and YFSETQ. DNA for the CDR3: TGCGCCACCTCTAACGGGGACAGGGGGCAAGAGACCCAGTACTTC. Encoded protein: CATSNGDRGQETQYF. Full variable domain (outside the CDR3, taken from reference TRBV5-1 and TRBJ2-5): KAGVTQTPRYLIKTRGQQVTLSCSPISGHRSVSWYQQTPGQGLQFLFEYFSETQRNKGNFPGRFSGRQFSNSRSEMNVSTLELGDSALYLCATSNGDRGQETQYFGPGTRLLVL.

The chain is built from TRBV28 and TRBJ2-7; 14 bases map to TRBD2. Trimming removed 3 bases from V and 6 bases from J; junction bases left unmatched: 4. CDR3 length: 15 amino acids. The germline CDR1 and CDR2 sequences are MDHEN and SYDVKM. For the CDR3, the DNA is TGTGCCAGCAGTTTCTCAGGGACTAGCGGGAGCGAGCAGTACTTC. Protein product: CASSFSGTSGSEQYF.

The V gene is TRBV2, the J gene TRBJ1-5; D call uncertain. Germline CDR1 and CDR2: SNHLY and FYNNEI. V shed 7 bases and J shed 2 bases, with 18 bases lying between them. This CDR3 is built from 16 residues. This CDR3 reads CASTPGGPRGNQPQHF. The CDR3 nucleotides read TGTGCCAGCACCCCCGGAGGGCCTCGTGGCAATCAGCCCCAGCATTTT.

The rearrangement uses TRBV28 and TRBJ1-5; no clear D gene. Trimming stripped 7 bases from V and 1 base from J, with 11 bases between. The CDR3 runs 14 residues. Germline CDR1 and CDR2: MDHEN and SYDVKM. The CDR3 is CASTWRVSNQPQHF. DNA of the CDR3: TGTGCCAGCACTTGGCGGGTGAGCAATCAGCCCCAGCATTTT.

V usage is TRBV2 and J usage is TRBJ2-7; 11 nucleotides match TRBD1. Losses at the gene ends were 1 base for V and 2 bases for J; bases not matched to a gene: 7. This CDR3 is built from 17 residues. Germline loops: CDR1 SNHLY, CDR2 FYNNEI. The CDR3 here is CASSEVPVGQGAYEQYF. The CDR3 DNA sequence: TGTGCCAGCAGTGAAGTTCCGGTGGGACAGGGGGCCTACGAGCAGTACTTC.

This sequence joins TRBV28 and TRBJ1-1, with a possible D match to TRBD1 (6 bases). The CDR3 has 13 residues. Trimming took 6 bases from V and 7 from J, leaving 15 bases between them. From germline, CDR1 is MDHEN and CDR2 SYDVKM. The CDR3 loop is CASRDRGQLEAFF. CDR3 sequence (DNA): TGTGCCAGCAGGGATAGAGGACAGCTTGAAGCTTTCTTT.

The J gene is TRBJ2-1, the V gene TRBV30; 8 bases align to TRBD2. Germline V gives CDR1 GTSNPN, CDR2 SVGIG (reference sequence). The CDR3 has 16 amino acids. J gave up 6 bases and V 0 bases, and 10 bases lay outside the gene matches. The CDR3 region is CAWSVGGLAGFNEQFF. The CDR3 nucleotides read TGTGCCTGGAGTGTTGGTGGGCTAGCGGGTTTCAATGAGCAGTTCTTC.